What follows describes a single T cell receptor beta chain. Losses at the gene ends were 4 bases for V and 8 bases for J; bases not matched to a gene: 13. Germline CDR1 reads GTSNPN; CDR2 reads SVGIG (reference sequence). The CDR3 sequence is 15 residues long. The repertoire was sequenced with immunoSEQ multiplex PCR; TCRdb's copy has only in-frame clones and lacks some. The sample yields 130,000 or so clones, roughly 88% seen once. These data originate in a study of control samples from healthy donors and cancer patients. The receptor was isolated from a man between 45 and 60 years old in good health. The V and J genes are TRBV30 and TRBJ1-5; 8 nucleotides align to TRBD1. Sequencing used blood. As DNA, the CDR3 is TGTGCCTGGACCTCAACAGGGGGGGCGGGTGAGCCCCAGCATTTT. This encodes CAWTSTGGAGEPQHF.